This TCR beta chain was identified during a study of T cells after yellow fever vaccination. TCRdb passed the 5' RACE reads through MiXCR, listing each CDR3 protein once. Seen here are over 85,000 distinct CDR3 sequences, about 8.2% observed once, and the top ten hold 15% to 20%. This CDR3 region has 11 residues. Germline values: CDR1 SEHNR, CDR2 FQNEAQ (reference sequence). The table lists this clonotype with many counts. Relative to the germline gene, one junction end is altered; a read error may explain this. The source material was CD8+ T cells not binding an NS4B(214-222) dextramer, sorted from PBMCs, sampled roughly 15 days after the first yellow fever vaccination. The chain has TRBV7-9 and TRBJ2-7; D may correspond to TRBD1 or TRBD2 (5 bases each). This sequence was found in a man aged 18 to 30 who received the YFV17D yellow fever vaccine. This CDR3 is CASSLGDGYSF. CDR3 nucleotide sequence: TGTGCCAGCAGCTTAGGGGACGGCTATTCTTTC.